This TCR beta chain was documented in a study of T cells expressing NK-cell markers. This CDR3 contains 15 residues. The V gene's germline CDR1 is KGHSH and CDR2 LQKENI. TCRdb reprocessed the 5' RACE reads, with one entry per CDR3 protein and no DNA. The sample holds roughly 690 distinct CDR3 sequences. The V gene is TRBV18, the J gene TRBJ1-2; TCRdb's assignment of TRBD1 cannot be checked, as there is no DNA. Sequencing was carried out using blood T cells: a sorted CD56 or NKG2C T cell subset, CD4+ or CD8+ T cells, or bulk PBMC T cells (not recorded which). This sequence originates from a young woman in good health. CDR3 amino acids: CASSPVRDVDYGYTF. Looking up the rest from reference TRBV18 and TRBJ1-2 gives the full variable domain: NAGVMQNPRHLVRRRGQEARLRCSPMKGHSHVYWYRQLPEEGLKFMVYLQKENIIDESGMPKERFSAEFPKEGPSILRIQQVVRGDSAAYFCASSPVRDVDYGYTFGSGTRLTVV.